These T cell receptor beta chains were read from a single sample in a study of T cell changes during pregnancy in multiple sclerosis. Clones were read by immunoSEQ multiplex PCR, and TCRdb kept only the in-frame ones, dropping some. Of roughly 40,000 clones listed, more than 80% are singletons. The sample here was peripheral blood, taken before pregnancy. The receptors come from a female donor with multiple sclerosis, enrolled in a pregnancy study. Each CDR3 is given without its conserved first and last residue.

j_call v_call cdr3_aa
TRBJ2-1 TRBV28 ASSFLAGEGYNEQF
TRBJ2-7 TRBV19 ASSIDRDAALSYEQY
TRBJ1-1 TRBV2 ASDTGWDTEAF
TRBJ2-1 TRBV5-4 ASSLTSGHNEQF
TRBJ1-4 TRBV7-9 ASSLSPGYDEKLF
TRBJ1-1 TRBV5-1 ASSPQGTGTLGTEAF
TRBJ2-7 TRBV27 ASSQIPEVGYEQY
TRBJ2-5 TRBV5-6 ASSLEGRGHQETQY
TRBJ2-1 TRBV18 ASSPTSWDRNEQF
TRBJ1-1 TRBV5-4 ASSLVRTANTEAF
TRBJ2-7 TRBV2 ASSVGVYEQY
TRBJ2-2 TRBV13 ASRNTKWGDSSNTGELF
TRBJ1-1 TRBV6-1 ASSDLGRNTEAF
TRBJ2-4 TRBV30 AWVAGDKNIQY
TRBJ2-1 TRBV13 ASSPTREAYNEQF
TRBJ1-3 TRBV7-2 ASSLLYYDGELFGNTIY
TRBJ1-5 TRBV9 ASSVGQDPYSNQPQH
TRBJ2-3 TRBV18 ASSPLGTSSTDTQY
TRBJ2-2 TRBV10-2 ASAGLALLVTGELF
TRBJ2-6 TRBV27 ASSLAPSGSGANVLT
TRBJ2-5 TRBV6-1 ANSRLAGDQETQY
TRBJ1-5 TRBV5-6 ASSFLTGQVDQPQH
TRBJ1-4 TRBV4-2 ASSQGQGSTNEKLF
TRBJ2-5 TRBV5-1 ASSLQDSQETQY
TRBJ1-1 TRBV10-3 AINIGTVNTEAF
TRBJ2-1 TRBV7-2 ASSGWAGDNEQF
TRBJ1-2 TRBV30 AWSAGHPNYGYT
TRBJ2-4 TRBV1 TSSRHLSGRAKNIQY
TRBJ2-2 TRBV30 AWSVKPDTGELF
TRBJ1-2 TRBV10-3 AISEEQGSYGYT
TRBJ2-7 TRBV18 ASSPRTGAYEQY
TRBJ2-7 TRBV19 ASSATGTAPDEQY
TRBJ1-1 TRBV27 ASSPTNRERIDTEAF
TRBJ2-3 TRBV18 ASSLGQGRQDTQY
TRBJ2-6 TRBV14 ASSPDRGTTGANVLT
TRBJ2-3 TRBV7-2 ASSLVPLDTQY
TRBJ1-1 TRBV9 ASSVATRGPAF
TRBJ2-5 TRBV10-3 AIRATSGQETQY
TRBJ2-5 TRBV12-5 ASGGTAGQETQY
TRBJ1-3 TRBV29-1 SAKPRSSGNTIY
TRBJ1-1 TRBV2 ASREDRFTSLNTEAF
TRBJ2-3 TRBV7-9 ASSPPTSPDTQY
TRBJ2-5 TRBV18 ASSPPGTSLETQY
TRBJ2-3 TRBV2 ASGASGTSTDTQY
TRBJ2-1 TRBV7-9 ATQTSGSFNEQF